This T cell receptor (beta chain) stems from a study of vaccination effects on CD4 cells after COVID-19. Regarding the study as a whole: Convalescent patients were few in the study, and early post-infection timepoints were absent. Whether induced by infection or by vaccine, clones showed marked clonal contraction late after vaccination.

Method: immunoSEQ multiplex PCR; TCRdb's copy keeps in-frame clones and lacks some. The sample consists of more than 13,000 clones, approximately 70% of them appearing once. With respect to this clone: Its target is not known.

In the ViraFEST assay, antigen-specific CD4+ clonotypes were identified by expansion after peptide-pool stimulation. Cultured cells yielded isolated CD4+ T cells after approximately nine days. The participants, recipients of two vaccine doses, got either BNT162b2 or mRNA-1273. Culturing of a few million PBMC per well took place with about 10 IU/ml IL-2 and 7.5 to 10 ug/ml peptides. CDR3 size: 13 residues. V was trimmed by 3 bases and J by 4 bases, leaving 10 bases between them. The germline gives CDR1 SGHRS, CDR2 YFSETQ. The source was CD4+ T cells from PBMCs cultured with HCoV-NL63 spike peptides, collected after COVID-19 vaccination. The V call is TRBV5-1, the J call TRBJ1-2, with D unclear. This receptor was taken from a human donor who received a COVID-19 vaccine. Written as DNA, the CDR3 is TGCGCCAGCAGCTCGACTGGAACCTATGGCTACACCTTC. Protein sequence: CASSSTGTYGYTF.